The sequence of this T cell receptor (beta chain) was determined in a study of cytomegalovirus exposure and HLA in healthy donors. Regarding the study as a whole: The authors enumerated over 150 TCR beta chains as linked to cytomegalovirus. It is likely that the observed cluster of highly shared sequence variants was a sequencing artifact.

Researchers ran the PCR with 60 Vbeta and 13 Jbeta primers. Repertoires were generated with immunoSEQ multiplex PCR, while TCRdb's copy carries only in-frame clones and drops some. The sample has 130,000 to 150,000 clones, about 85% seen once. Notes on this clone: No antigen is known for it.

CDR3 size: 11 residues. V lost 3 bases and J 2 bases, leaving 2 bases between the germline ends. Germline CDR1 reads SGHRS; CDR2 reads YFSETQ. The rearrangement joins TRBV5-1 to TRBJ2-5; D is undetermined. Sequencing used PBMCs. This TCR derives from a female donor in good health and CMV-seronegative. The CDR3 DNA reads as TGCGCCAGCAGCTCGCAAGAGACCCAGTACTTC. Residues: CASSSQETQYF.